This T cell receptor (beta chain) appears in the sequencing data of a study of T cells in Graves' hyperthyroidism and ophthalmopathy. General observations from the study: A 13 V-J model separated ophthalmopathy from stable hyperthyroidism. Median prediction lead before ophthalmopathy onset was 5 to 7.5 months with the model.

Template material for amplifying TCR beta CDR3 regions consisted of RNA transcripts. With the HTBI primer set, the TCR CDR3 went through a first round of RT-PCR. MiXCR, applied by TCRdb to the multiplex PCR reads, yields one record per CDR3 protein. The repertoire consists of roughly 720,000 distinct CDR3 sequences, with about 18% occurring once and the leading ten covering 15% to 17%. This clonotype was detected ten times or more. The antigen remains undetermined. Across 18 months, stable Graves' hyperthyroidism was marked by no progression to ophthalmopathy. Diagnoses were established using clinical symptoms, serum thyroxine and TRAb, thyroid ultrasound and orbital computed tomography. The V gene end was trimmed by 5 bases and the J gene end by 1 base; junction bases not matched to a gene: 7. Germline V CDR1 and CDR2: MDHEN, SYDVKM. This CDR3 contains 15 residues.

What was sequenced was blood. This TCR was recovered from a man aged 50 to 59 with Graves' hyperthyroidism. This sequence joins TRBV28 and TRBJ1-1; 7 bases map to TRBD1. CDR3 bases: TGTGCCAGCAGTCTTTCGGGGACAGAGAACACTGAAGCTTTCTTT. Amino acid sequence: CASSLSGTENTEAFF.